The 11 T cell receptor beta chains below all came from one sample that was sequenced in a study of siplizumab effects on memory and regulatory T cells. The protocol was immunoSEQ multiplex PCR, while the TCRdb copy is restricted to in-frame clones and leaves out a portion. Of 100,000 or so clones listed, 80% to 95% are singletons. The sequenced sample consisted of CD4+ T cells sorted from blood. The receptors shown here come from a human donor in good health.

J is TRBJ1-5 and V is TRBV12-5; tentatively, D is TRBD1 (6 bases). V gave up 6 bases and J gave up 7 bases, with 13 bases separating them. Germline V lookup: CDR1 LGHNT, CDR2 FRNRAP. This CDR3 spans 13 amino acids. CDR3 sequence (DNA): TGTGCTAGTGGCCCGGACAGCCGGCAGCCCCAGCATTTT. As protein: CASGPDSRQPQHF. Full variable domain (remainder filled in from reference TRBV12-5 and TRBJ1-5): DARVTQTPRHKVTEMGQEVTMRCQPILGHNTVFWYRQTMMQGLELLAYFRNRAPLDDSGMPKDRFSAEMPDATLATLKIQPSEPRDSAVYFCASGPDSRQPQHFGDGTRLSIL.

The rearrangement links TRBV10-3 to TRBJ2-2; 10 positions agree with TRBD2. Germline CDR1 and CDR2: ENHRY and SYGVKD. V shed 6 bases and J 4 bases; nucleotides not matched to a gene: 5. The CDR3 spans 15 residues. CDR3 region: CAISRAGGITGELFF. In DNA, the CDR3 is TGTGCCATCAGCCGAGCGGGGGGGATCACCGGGGAGCTGTTTTTT.

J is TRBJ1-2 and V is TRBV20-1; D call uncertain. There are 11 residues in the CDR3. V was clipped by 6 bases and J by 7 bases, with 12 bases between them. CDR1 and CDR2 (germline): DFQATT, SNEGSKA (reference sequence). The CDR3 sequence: CSAWPSGGYTF. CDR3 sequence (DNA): TGCAGTGCCTGGCCCTCTGGTGGCTACACCTTC.

The CDR3 spells CASNERGRGYEQYF. In nucleotides, the CDR3 is TGTGCCAGCAATGAGAGGGGGCGCGGCTACGAGCAGTACTTC. The chain combines TRBV13 with TRBJ2-7, with 7 bases lining up with TRBD1. The germline V gene encodes CDR1 PRHDT and CDR2 FYEKMQ (reference sequence). The CDR3 contains 14 residues. Germline trimming cut 7 bases from V and 3 bases from J; bases unmatched to any gene: 9.

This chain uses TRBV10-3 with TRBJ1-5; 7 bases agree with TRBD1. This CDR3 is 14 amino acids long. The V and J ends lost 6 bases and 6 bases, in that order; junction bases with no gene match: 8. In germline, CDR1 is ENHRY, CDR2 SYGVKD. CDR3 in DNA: TGTGCCATCAGCGGGACAGTTGAGGGTCAGCCCCAGCATTTT. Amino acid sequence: CAISGTVEGQPQHF.

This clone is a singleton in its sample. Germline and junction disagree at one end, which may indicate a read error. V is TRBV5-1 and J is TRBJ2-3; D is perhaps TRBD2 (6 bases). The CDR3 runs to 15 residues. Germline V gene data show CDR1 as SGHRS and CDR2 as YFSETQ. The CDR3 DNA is TGCGCCAGCAGCCCGGAGGGTGCTAGATGGGATACGCGGTATTTT. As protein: CASSPEGARWDTRYF.

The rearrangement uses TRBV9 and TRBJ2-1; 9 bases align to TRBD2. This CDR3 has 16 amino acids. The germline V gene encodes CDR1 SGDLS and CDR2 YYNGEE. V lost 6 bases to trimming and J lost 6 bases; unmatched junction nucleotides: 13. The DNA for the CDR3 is TGTGCCAGCACCACAATTGGGCTAGCGGGGACCAATGAGCAGTTCTTC. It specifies CASTTIGLAGTNEQFF.

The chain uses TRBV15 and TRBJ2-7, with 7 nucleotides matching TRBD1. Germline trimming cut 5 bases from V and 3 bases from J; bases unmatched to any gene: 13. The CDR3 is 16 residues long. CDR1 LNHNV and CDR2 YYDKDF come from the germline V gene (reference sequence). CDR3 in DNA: TGTGCCACCAGCGGCCGGACAGGAGAGAGTTACTACGAGCAGTACTTC. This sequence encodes CATSGRTGESYYEQYF.

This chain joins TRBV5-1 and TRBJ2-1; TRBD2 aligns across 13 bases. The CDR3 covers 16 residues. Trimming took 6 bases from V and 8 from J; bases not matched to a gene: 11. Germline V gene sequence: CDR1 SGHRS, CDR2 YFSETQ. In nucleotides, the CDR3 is TGCGCCAGCACTAACGAAGGACTAGCGGGGGTAGATGAGCAGTTCTTC. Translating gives CASTNEGLAGVDEQFF. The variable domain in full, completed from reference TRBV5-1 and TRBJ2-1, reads KAGVTQTPRYLIKTRGQQVTLSCSPISGHRSVSWYQQTPGQGLQFLFEYFSETQRNKGNFPGRFSGRQFSNSRSEMNVSTLELGDSALYLCASTNEGLAGVDEQFFGPGTRLTVL.

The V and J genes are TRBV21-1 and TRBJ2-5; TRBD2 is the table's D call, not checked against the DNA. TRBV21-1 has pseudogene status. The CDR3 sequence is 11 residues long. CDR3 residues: CAILIEKTQYF. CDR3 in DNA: TGTGCCATCCTCATCGAGAAGACCCAGTACTTC.

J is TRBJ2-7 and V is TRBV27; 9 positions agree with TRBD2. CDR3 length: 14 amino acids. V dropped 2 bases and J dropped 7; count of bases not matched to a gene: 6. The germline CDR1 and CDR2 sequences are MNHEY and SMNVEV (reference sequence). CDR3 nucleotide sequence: TGTGCCAGCAGTTTAGCGGGGGGGTCGTGGGAGCAGTACTTC. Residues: CASSLAGGSWEQYF.